The sequence of this T cell receptor (beta chain) was determined in a study of T cells after posttransplantation cyclophosphamide. Study-wide results and limits: After PTCy, TRB diversity resembled that of CNI/methotrexate controls. Donor CD8+ memory clones often dominated recipient blood repertoires at later times.

This clone was recorded at least ten times. Its antigen is unknown. This CDR3 region has 15 residues. V dropped 4 bases and J dropped 6; count of bases not matched to a gene: 12. Looked up from germline, CDR1 is SEHNR and CDR2 is FQNEAQ (reference sequence). This table comes from immunoSEQ multiplex PCR, and its TCRdb copy is limited to in-frame clones, with some not included. The data show fewer than 13,000 clones, with none appearing a single time. Treatment was busulfan-fludarabine conditioning, a marrow graft, and cyclophosphamide on days +3 and +4. The receptor's source is a female patient in her forties or fifties who received an allogeneic stem cell transplant from a related donor, was CMV-positive, and had no GVHD. A subset of T cells may come from the graft donor. The chain has TRBV7-9 and TRBJ2-7; 7 bases are shared with TRBD1. The material sequenced was PBMCs, taken after allogeneic stem cell transplant with posttransplant cyclophosphamide. As DNA, the CDR3 is TGTGCCAGCAGCTCAACCCCTTACAGGGGAAGCGAGCAGTACTTC. This translates into CASSSTPYRGSEQYF.